This T cell receptor beta chain was obtained from a study of blood T cells in healthy people across ages. Study-wide results and caveats: Older age coincided with a roughly linear decline in TCR beta diversity per million T cells.

It was with a sample-barcoded 5' primer and a J-beta primer mix that a second PCR of about 7 to 12 cycles was run. Individual samples furnished no less than 2.5 million CDR3-containing paired-end reads apiece. TCRdb independently ran MiXCR on the 5' RACE reads; one entry per CDR3 protein. The data contain approximately 850,000 distinct CDR3 sequences, approximately 48% of them singletons. This CDR3 is 15 amino acids long. CDR1 and CDR2 from the germline V gene are MNHEY and SVGEGT. Unmatched junction bases numbered 15, after V lost 4 bases and J lost 11 bases. In its sample, this clonotype was seen a few times. What it recognizes is unknown. This may be a read error: a much more frequent sequence differs by one nucleotide.

J is TRBJ2-5 and V is TRBV6-2 or TRBV6-3; 8 bases are shared with TRBD2. The sequencing sample was made of blood. The TCR was taken from a man aged 60 to 69 in good health. The DNA of the CDR3 is TGTGCCAGCAGTTCAAGCGGGGGAATCTACAATGAGCAGTACTTC. Amino acid sequence: CASSSSGGIYNEQYF.